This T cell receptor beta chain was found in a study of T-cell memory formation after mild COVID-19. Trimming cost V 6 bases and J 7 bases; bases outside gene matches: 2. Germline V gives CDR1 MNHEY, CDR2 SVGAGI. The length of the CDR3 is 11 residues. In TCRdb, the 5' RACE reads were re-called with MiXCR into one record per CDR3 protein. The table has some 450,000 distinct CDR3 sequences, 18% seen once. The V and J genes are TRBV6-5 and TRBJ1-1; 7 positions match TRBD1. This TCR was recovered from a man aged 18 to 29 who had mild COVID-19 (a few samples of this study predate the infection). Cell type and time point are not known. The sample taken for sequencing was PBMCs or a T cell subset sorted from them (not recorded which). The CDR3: CASRRQGEAFF. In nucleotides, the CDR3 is TGTGCCAGCAGGAGACAGGGTGAAGCTTTCTTT.